Listed here are 19 T cell receptor beta chains from one sample, sequenced in a study of cytomegalovirus exposure and HLA in healthy donors. The primer mix had 60 Vbeta and 13 Jbeta primers. Clones were read by immunoSEQ multiplex PCR, and TCRdb kept only the in-frame ones, dropping some. The data contain 160,000 or so clones, roughly 75% of them singletons. The sequenced sample was PBMCs. These receptors came from a female donor in good health and CMV-seronegative.

This clone was counted a single time. The rearrangement links TRBV5-1 to TRBJ2-4, with TRBD1 as a possible D gene (5 bases). Trimming took 0 bases from V and 8 from J, leaving 12 bases between them. Germline V lookup: CDR1 SGHRS, CDR2 YFSETQ. This CDR3 is built from 14 residues. CDR3: CASSLGQPSDIQYF. For the CDR3, the DNA is TGCGCCAGCAGCTTGGGACAGCCGTCGGACATTCAGTACTTC.

The genes are TRBV9 and TRBJ2-1; 8 bases are shared with TRBD2. Germline CDR1 is SGDLS and CDR2 is YYNGEE. The CDR3 consists of 15 residues. The ends lost 0 bases at V and 6 bases at J; junction bases unmatched: 5. In DNA, the CDR3 is TGTGCCAGCAGCGTAGGAGTCAGCGGGGGCAATGAGCAGTTCTTC. This encodes CASSVGVSGGNEQFF.

The V call is TRBV7-9, the J call TRBJ2-3; possibly TRBD1 for D (6 bases). This CDR3 region has 16 residues. The V end was cut by 5 bases, the J end by 3 bases, with 18 bases between. Germline V gene lookup returns CDR1 SEHNR and CDR2 FQNEAQ (reference sequence). CDR3 amino acids: CASSHPGVEGTDTQYF. For the CDR3, the DNA is TGTGCCAGCAGCCACCCAGGGGTTGAGGGGACAGATACGCAGTATTTT. Using reference TRBV7-9 and TRBJ2-3 for the parts outside the CDR3, the full variable domain is DTGVSQNPRHKITKRGQNVTFRCDPISEHNRLYWYRQTLGQGPEFLTYFQNEAQLEKSRLLSDRFSAERPKGSFSTLEIQRTEQGDSAMYLCASSHPGVEGTDTQYFGPGTRLTVL.

The V call is TRBV7-9, the J call TRBJ1-6; 8 bases line up with TRBD1. Germline V lookup: CDR1 SEHNR, CDR2 FQNEAQ (reference sequence). Trimming took 8 bases from V and 10 from J; bases not matched to a gene: 7. This CDR3 comprises 13 residues. The DNA for the CDR3 is TGTGCCAGCTCAAGGACAGGGCAATCACCCCTCCACTTT. This translates into CASSRTGQSPLHF. Full variable domain (missing parts from reference TRBV7-9 and TRBJ1-6): DTGVSQNPRHKITKRGQNVTFRCDPISEHNRLYWYRQTLGQGPEFLTYFQNEAQLEKSRLLSDRFSAERPKGSFSTLEIQRTEQGDSAMYLCASSRTGQSPLHFGNGTRLTVT.

This clone occurred a few times. The V call is TRBV19, the J call TRBJ1-5, with D uncertain. The CDR3 contains 14 residues. V shed 7 bases and J shed 5 bases, with 15 bases lying between them. Germline V gene data show CDR1 as LNHDA and CDR2 as SQIVND (reference sequence). In DNA form, the CDR3 reads TGTGCCAGTAACCCACAGAGTAACTATCAGCCCCAGCATTTT. Residues: CASNPQSNYQPQHF.

V and J are TRBV4-2 and TRBJ2-3; 10 bases line up with TRBD2. The J segment lost 4 bases and the V segment lost 0 bases, leaving 10 bases of the junction unmatched. Germline-derived CDR1 and CDR2 are LGHNA and YNFKEQ. CDR3 length: 18 amino acids. The CDR3 protein is CASSQETKRGGDPDTQYF. CDR3 nucleotides: TGTGCCAGCAGCCAAGAAACAAAGCGGGGGGGCGATCCAGATACGCAGTATTTT.

J is TRBJ2-1 and V is TRBV6-5, with TRBD2 matching over 10 bases. The CDR3 covers 15 residues. Germline loops: CDR1 MNHEY, CDR2 SVGAGI. V shed 6 bases, J shed 5 bases, and the junction held 7 bases outside the gene matches. Written as DNA, the CDR3 is TGTGCCAGCAGCTCGAGCGGGAGGGCCCACAATGAGCAGTTCTTC. Translated: CASSSSGRAHNEQFF.

V and J are TRBV11-2 and TRBJ1-6, with unresolved D. Germline lookup yields CDR1 SGHAT and CDR2 FQNNGV. The CDR3 has 13 amino acids. V was cut by 0 bases and J by 9 bases, with 6 bases left in between. CDR3 amino acids: CASSLDPFSPLHF. The CDR3 region has the DNA TGTGCCAGCAGCTTAGATCCTTTTTCACCCCTCCACTTT. Based on the CDR3 plus reference TRBV11-2 and TRBJ1-6, the full variable domain is EAGVAQSPRYKIIEKRQSVAFWCNPISGHATLYWYQQILGQGPKLLIQFQNNGVVDDSQLPKDRFSAERLKGVDSTLKIQPAKLEDSAVYLCASSLDPFSPLHFGNGTRLTVT.

The chain joins TRBV7-9 to TRBJ1-1, with 9 nucleotides matching TRBD1. CDR1 and CDR2 (germline): SEHNR, FQNEAQ (reference sequence). The length of the CDR3 is 16 residues. V was clipped by 5 bases and J by 4 bases; unmatched bases: 11. This CDR3 is CASSTDRGRGSTEAFF. CDR3 in DNA: TGTGCCAGCAGCACAGACAGGGGGAGGGGTAGCACTGAAGCTTTCTTT.

V is TRBV18 and J is TRBJ1-3, with TRBD1 identical over 7 bases. With V trimmed by 6 bases and J by 4 bases, 9 bases remained unmatched. The CDR3 spans 15 residues. Per germline, CDR1 KGHSH and CDR2 LQKENI. CDR3 protein: CASSPPTGDGNTIYF. The CDR3 DNA reads as TGTGCCAGCTCCCCCCCTACAGGGGACGGAAACACCATATATTTT.

This chain joins TRBV19 and TRBJ2-2; D perhaps matches TRBD2 (6 bases). The V end was cut by 3 bases, the J end by 1 base, with 12 bases between. This CDR3 spans 16 amino acids. The germline V gene encodes CDR1 LNHDA and CDR2 SQIVND (reference sequence). CDR3 nucleotides: TGTGCCAGTAGTATTTGGTCTAGCGAGAACACCGGGGAGCTGTTTTTT. Translating gives CASSIWSSENTGELFF.

This chain uses TRBV27 with TRBJ1-1, with TRBD1 identical over 8 bases. The germline CDR1 and CDR2 sequences are MNHEY and SMNVEV (reference sequence). The J segment lost 1 base and the V segment lost 4 bases, leaving 2 bases of the junction unmatched. CDR3 length: 14 amino acids. In nucleotides, the CDR3 is TGTGCCAGCAGTTCAACAGGGGGGAACACTGAAGCTTTCTTT. Residues: CASSSTGGNTEAFF.

The chain combines TRBV4-2 with TRBJ2-6; D may be TRBD1 (5 bases). Germline CDR1 and CDR2: LGHNA and YNFKEQ. CDR3 size: 16 residues. Trimming took 0 bases from V and 2 from J, leaving 8 bases between them. The DNA for the CDR3 is TGTGCCAGCAGCCAAGACTGGGGCCCTGGGGCCAACGTCCTGACTTTC. Amino acid sequence: CASSQDWGPGANVLTF.

The chain employs TRBV11-2 and TRBJ2-5; 8 bases align to TRBD1. CDR1 SGHAT and CDR2 FQNNGV come from the germline V gene. The CDR3 consists of 17 residues. Losses at the gene ends were 4 bases for V and 4 bases for J; bases not matched to a gene: 14. The CDR3: CASSSPRTGYFAETQYF. CDR3 DNA sequence: TGTGCCAGCAGCTCCCCCCGGACAGGGTATTTCGCAGAGACCCAGTACTTC.

The chain recombines TRBV7-9 with TRBJ2-1; 7 bases agree with TRBD2. The CDR3 consists of 17 residues. Per germline, CDR1 SEHNR and CDR2 FQNEAQ (reference sequence). With V trimmed by 7 bases and J by 6 bases, 18 bases remained unmatched. CDR3 residues: CASNPIGSAGVSNEQFF. CDR3 sequence (DNA): TGTGCCAGCAACCCCATCGGAAGCGCGGGGGTTAGCAATGAGCAGTTCTTC.

V usage is TRBV5-1 and J usage is TRBJ1-6; D gene unclear. The CDR3 contains 9 residues. In germline, CDR1 is SGHRS, CDR2 YFSETQ. The CDR3 spells CSLNSPLHF. The CDR3 DNA reads TGCTCCCTTAATTCACCCCTCCACTTT.

This chain uses TRBV4-1 with TRBJ2-5, with 7 bases that match TRBD2. The CDR3 sequence is 14 residues long. V shed 4 bases and J 1 base; nucleotides not matched to a gene: 3. Germline CDR1 MGHRA, CDR2 YSYEKL. CDR3 in amino acids: CASSPGGSQETQYF. DNA of the CDR3: TGCGCCAGCAGCCCGGGAGGAAGCCAAGAGACCCAGTACTTC.

This chain joins TRBV6-5 and TRBJ1-1, with 9 bases identical to TRBD1. From germline, CDR1 is MNHEY and CDR2 SVGAGI. CDR3 length: 15 amino acids. V trimming: 6 bases; J trimming: 3 bases; junction bases outside the gene matches: 8. DNA for the CDR3: TGTGCCAGCAGAAAGACAGGGGGATTGGACACTGAAGCTTTCTTT. It encodes CASRKTGGLDTEAFF.

This chain joins TRBV27 and TRBJ1-1; the D gene is possibly TRBD1 (6 bases). The CDR3 spans 16 residues. Trimming pared 2 bases from V and 11 bases from J, leaving 24 bases between. Germline V gene data show CDR1 as MNHEY and CDR2 as SMNVEV (reference sequence). CDR3 nucleotide sequence: TGTGCCAGCAGTTTAACGTGGCGGGGGGGATCCCAGGGGGCTTTCTTT. It is translated as CASSLTWRGGSQGAFF.